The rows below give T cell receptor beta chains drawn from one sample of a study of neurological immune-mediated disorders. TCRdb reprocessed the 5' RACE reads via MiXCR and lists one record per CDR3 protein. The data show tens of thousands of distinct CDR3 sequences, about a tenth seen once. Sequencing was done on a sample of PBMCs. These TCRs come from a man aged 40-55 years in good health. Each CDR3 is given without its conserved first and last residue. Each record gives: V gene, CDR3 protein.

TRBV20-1 SARLLDRDSEAF
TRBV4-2 ASSQSSGGPDTQY
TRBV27 ASTPTGTWYNQPQH
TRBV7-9 ASSVTADTEAF
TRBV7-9 ASSLGSSADEQY
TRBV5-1 ASSGSQCSNYGYT
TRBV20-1 SARPASGVAEAF
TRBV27 ASSYRGGDTGELF
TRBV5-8 ASRGGQGWITEAF
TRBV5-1 ASSSGDRGYDQPQH
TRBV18 ASSPRQGEFGGTGELF
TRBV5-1 ASSWTSRKNEQF
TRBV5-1 ASSLSGTVGKYGYT
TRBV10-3 AISPLLNNEQF
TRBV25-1 ASSGTGWDQPQH
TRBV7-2 ASSCRADSHRLATNEKLF
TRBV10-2 ASGSVGETQY
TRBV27 ASSPRTLETQY
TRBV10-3 AIPTTLDSNQPQH
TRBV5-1 ASSSLGLAGHAGELF
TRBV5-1 ASSLVGTHLNTEAF
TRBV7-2 ASSATSGRTDTQY
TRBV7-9 ASRAGLPYTDTQY
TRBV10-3 AISEHRNQPQH
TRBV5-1 ASSTRRGVSTDTQY
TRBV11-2 ASRPPALNTEAF
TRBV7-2 ASSSSRDYLIAGELF
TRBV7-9 ASSSDGKSSYEQY
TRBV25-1 ASSEGPGERETQY
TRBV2 ARSLVAGDYEQY
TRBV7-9 ASSSQGSVGYT
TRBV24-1 ATSKPVTGELF
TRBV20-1 SARDRGIYNSPLH
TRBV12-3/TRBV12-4 ASSLASANQPQH
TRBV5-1 ASSLVGLAGPETQY
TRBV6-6 ASSYAPGLNYEQY
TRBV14 ASSNDLGYGYT
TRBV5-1 ASSLDPGDPQY
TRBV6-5 ASSYRGQPQETQY
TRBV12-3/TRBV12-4 ASTLGAANTEAF
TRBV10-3 AIWGGAGTEAF
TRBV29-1 SVEVSGAPSTDTQY
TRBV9 ASSPVTGGAYNEQF
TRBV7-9 ASSRAGSSYNEQF
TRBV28 ASSLDRNTQY
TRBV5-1 ASKRDGGGNEQY
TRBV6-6 ASGLRKETQY
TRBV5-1 ASRDSYNEQF
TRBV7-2 ASRAGRGQHEQY
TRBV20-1 STPGTGDSYEQY
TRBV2 ASSDGQGSSEAF